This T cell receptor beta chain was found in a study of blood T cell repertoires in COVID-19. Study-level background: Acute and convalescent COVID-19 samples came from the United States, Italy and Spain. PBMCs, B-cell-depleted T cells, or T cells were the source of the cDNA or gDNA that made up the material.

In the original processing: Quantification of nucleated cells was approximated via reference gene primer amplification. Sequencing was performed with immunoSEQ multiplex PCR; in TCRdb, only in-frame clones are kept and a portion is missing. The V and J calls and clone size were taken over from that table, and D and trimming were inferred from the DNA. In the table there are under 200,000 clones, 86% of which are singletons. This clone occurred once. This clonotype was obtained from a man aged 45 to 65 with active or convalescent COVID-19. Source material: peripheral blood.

CDR3 DNA sequence: TGTGCCAGCAGTACGGCCGGGGAGCTGTTTTTT. Translating it yields CASSTAGELFF. V gene TRBV2 combines with J gene TRBJ2-2; D gene unclear. In germline, CDR1 is SNHLY, CDR2 FYNNEI. The CDR3 is 11 residues long. The germline V and J ends were trimmed by 5 bases and 6 bases, with 4 bases remaining between them. The full variable domain, rest sourced from reference TRBV2 and TRBJ2-2, is EPEVTQTPSHQVTQMGQEVILRCVPISNHLYFYWYRQILGQKVEFLVSFYNNEISEKSEIFDDQFSVERPDGSNFTLKIRSTKLEDSAMYFCASSTAGELFFGEGSRLTVL.